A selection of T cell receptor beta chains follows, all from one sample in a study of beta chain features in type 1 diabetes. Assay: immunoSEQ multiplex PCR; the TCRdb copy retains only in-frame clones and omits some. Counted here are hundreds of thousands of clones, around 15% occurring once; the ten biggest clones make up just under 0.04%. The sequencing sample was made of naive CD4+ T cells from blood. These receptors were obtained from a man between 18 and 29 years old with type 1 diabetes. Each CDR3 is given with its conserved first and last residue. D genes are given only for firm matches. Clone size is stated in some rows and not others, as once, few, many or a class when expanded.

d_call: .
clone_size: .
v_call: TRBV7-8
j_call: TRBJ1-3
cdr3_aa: CASSPRTAYSGNTIYF
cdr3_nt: TGTGCCAGCAGCCCCAGGACAGCCTACTCTGGAAACACCATATATTTT

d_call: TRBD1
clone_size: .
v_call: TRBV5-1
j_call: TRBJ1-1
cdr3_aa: CASSLTGQGLTEAFF
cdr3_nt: TGCGCCAGCAGCTTGACTGGACAGGGATTAACTGAAGCTTTCTTT

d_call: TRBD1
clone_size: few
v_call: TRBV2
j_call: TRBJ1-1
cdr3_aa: CASSALGGRNTEAFF
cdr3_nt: TGTGCCAGCAGCGCTCTAGGGGGCAGGAACACTGAAGCTTTCTTT

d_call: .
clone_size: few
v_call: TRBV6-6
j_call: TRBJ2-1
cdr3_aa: CASRAPPPGEQFF
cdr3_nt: TGTGCCAGCAGGGCTCCCCCTCCGGGTGAGCAGTTCTTC

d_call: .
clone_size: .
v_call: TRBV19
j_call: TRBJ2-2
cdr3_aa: CASRRTGSANTGELFF
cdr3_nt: TGTGCCAGTAGAAGAACAGGCTCCGCGAACACCGGGGAGCTGTTTTTT

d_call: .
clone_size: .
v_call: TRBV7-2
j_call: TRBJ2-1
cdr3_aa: CASSLAPGYNEQFF
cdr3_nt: TGTGCCAGCAGCTTAGCCCCAGGGTACAATGAGCAGTTCTTC

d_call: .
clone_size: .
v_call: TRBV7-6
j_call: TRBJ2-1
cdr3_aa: CASSGGNYEQFF
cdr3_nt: TGTGCCAGCAGTGGGGGCAACTATGAGCAGTTCTTC

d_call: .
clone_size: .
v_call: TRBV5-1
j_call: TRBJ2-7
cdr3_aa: CASSLGPGQLSSYEQYF
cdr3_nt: TGCGCCAGCAGCTTGGGACCCGGACAGCTAAGCTCCTACGAGCAGTACTTC

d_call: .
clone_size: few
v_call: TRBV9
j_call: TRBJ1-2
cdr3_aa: CASSVALSDSAYGYTF
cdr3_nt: TGTGCCAGCAGCGTAGCTCTGAGCGACAGCGCGTATGGCTACACCTTC

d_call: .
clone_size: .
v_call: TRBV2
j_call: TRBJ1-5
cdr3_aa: CASSEADYSNQPQHF
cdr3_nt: TGTGCCAGCAGTGAGGCAGATTATAGCAATCAGCCCCAGCATTTT

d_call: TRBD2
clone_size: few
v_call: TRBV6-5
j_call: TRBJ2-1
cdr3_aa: CASTWTSGDEQFF
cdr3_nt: TGTGCCAGCACCTGGACTAGCGGGGATGAGCAGTTCTTC

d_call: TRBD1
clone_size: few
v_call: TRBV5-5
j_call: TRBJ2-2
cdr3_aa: CASSWLQGTNTGELFF
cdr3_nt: TGTGCCAGCAGCTGGCTACAGGGGACGAACACCGGGGAGCTGTTTTTT

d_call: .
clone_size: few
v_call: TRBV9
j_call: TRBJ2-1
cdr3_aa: CASSVSLYGSSYNEQFF
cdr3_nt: TGTGCCAGCAGCGTGTCTCTTTACGGGAGCTCCTACAATGAGCAGTTCTTC

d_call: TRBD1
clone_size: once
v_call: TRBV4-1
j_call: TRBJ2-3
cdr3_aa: CASSQYRDRSTDTQYF
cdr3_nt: TGCGCCAGCAGCCAGTACCGGGACAGGAGCACAGATACGCAGTATTTT

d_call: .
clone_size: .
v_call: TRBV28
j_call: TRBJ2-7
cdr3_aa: CASASSSYEQYF
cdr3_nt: TGTGCCAGCGCGTCTAGCTCCTACGAGCAGTACTTC

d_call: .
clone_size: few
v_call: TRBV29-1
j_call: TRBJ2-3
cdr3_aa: CSVEGAGSTDTQYF
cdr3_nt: TGCAGCGTTGAAGGGGCGGGTTCCACAGATACGCAGTATTTT

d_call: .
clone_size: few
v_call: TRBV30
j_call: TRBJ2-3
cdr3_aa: CAWSVGGGGVDTQYF
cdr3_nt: TGTGCCTGGAGTGTAGGAGGGGGGGGAGTAGATACGCAGTATTTT

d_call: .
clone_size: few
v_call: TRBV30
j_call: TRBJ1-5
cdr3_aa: CAWSRGTSPQHF
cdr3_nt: TGTGCCTGGAGTCGAGGGACCTCGCCCCAGCATTTT

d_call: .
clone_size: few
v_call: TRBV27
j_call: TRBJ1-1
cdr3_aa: CAIQMKNTEAFF
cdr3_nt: TGTGCCATCCAGATGAAGAACACTGAAGCTTTCTTT

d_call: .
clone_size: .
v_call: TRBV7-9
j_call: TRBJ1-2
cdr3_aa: CASSPPSSIGYTF
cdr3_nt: TGTGCCAGCAGCCCTCCCTCCTCGATTGGCTACACCTTC

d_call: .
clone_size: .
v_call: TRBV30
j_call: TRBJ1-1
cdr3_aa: CAWQTGLGTEAFF
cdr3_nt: TGTGCCTGGCAAACAGGGTTGGGCACTGAAGCTTTCTTT

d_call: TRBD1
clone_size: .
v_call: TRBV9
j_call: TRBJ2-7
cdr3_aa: CASSVSSGTESSYEQYF
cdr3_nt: TGTGCCAGCAGCGTATCTTCCGGGACAGAATCCTCCTACGAGCAGTACTTC

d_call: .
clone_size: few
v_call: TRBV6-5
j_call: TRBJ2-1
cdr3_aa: CASKSGTTEVNEQFF
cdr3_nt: TGTGCCAGTAAATCGGGAACAACCGAGGTCAATGAGCAGTTCTTC

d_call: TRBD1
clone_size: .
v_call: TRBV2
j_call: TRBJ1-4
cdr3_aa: CASRRQGGEKLFF
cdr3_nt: TGTGCCAGCCGAAGACAGGGCGGTGAAAAACTGTTTTTT

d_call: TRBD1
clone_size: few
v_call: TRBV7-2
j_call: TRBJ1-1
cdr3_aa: CASSLQGQGAGAFF
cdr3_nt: TGTGCCAGCAGCTTACAGGGACAGGGGGCCGGTGCTTTCTTT

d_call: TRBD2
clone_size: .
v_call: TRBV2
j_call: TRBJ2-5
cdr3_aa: CASSFQLAGVETQYF
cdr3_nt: TGTGCCAGCAGTTTCCAACTAGCGGGAGTGGAGACCCAGTACTTC

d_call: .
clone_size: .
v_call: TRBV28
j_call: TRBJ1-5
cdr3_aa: CAIASDQGPQHF
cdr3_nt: TGTGCCATCGCCAGCGACCAAGGGCCCCAGCATTTT

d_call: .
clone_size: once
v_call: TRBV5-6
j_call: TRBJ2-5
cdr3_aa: CASSRGGAWTQYF
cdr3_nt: TGTGCCAGCAGCCGAGGAGGGGCATGGACCCAGTACTTC

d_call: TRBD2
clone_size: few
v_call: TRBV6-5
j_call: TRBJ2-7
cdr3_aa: CASSSPSGSSYEQYF
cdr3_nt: TGTGCCAGCAGTTCTCCTAGCGGGAGCTCCTACGAGCAGTACTTC

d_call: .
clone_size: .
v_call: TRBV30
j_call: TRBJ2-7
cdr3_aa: CAWTTDRSYEQYF
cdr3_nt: TGTGCCTGGACCACGGACCGGTCCTACGAGCAGTACTTC

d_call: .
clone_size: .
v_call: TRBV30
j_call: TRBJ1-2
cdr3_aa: CAWSIRVQGSYTF
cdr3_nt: TGTGCCTGGAGCATTCGGGTGCAGGGGAGCTACACCTTC

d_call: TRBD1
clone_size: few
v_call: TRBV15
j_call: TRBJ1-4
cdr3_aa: CATSPRTGINEKLFF
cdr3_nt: TGTGCCACCAGCCCCCGGACAGGGATAAATGAAAAACTGTTTTTT

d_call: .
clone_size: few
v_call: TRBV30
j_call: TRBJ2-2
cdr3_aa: CAWKSGFSRELFF
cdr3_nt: TGTGCCTGGAAATCAGGGTTTTCCCGGGAGCTGTTTTTT

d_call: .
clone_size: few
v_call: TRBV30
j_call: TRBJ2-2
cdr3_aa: CAWSFGGTANTGELFF
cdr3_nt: TGTGCCTGGAGTTTCGGAGGGACGGCGAACACCGGGGAGCTGTTTTTT

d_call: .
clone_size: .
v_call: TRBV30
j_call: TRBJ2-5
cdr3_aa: CAWSLGGQETQYF
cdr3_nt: TGTGCCTGGAGTCTGGGGGGTCAAGAGACCCAGTACTTC

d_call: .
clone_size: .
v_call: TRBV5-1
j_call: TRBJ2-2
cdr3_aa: CASSLAVSNTGELFF
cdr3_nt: TGCGCCAGCAGCTTGGCAGTCTCGAACACCGGGGAGCTGTTTTTT

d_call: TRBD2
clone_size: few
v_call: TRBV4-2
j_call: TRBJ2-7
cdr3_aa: CASSQDGRRGGYEQYF
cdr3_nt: TGTGCCAGCAGCCAAGATGGACGCCGGGGGGGATACGAGCAGTACTTC

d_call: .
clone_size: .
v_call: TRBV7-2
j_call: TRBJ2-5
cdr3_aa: CASSRRRSGISETQYF
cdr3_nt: TGTGCCAGCAGCCGCAGGCGTTCGGGTATCTCAGAGACCCAGTACTTC

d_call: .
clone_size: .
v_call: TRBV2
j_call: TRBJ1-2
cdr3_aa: CASSPRAGGYTF
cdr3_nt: TGTGCCAGCAGTCCCAGGGCCGGTGGCTACACCTTC

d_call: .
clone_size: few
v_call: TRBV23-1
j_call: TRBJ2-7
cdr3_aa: CASSQSIRDKTYEQYF
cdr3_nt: TGCGCCAGCAGTCAATCGATAAGGGACAAGACCTACGAGCAGTACTTC

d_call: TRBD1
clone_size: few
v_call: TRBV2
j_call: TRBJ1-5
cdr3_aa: CASRLDRNQPQHF
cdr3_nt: TGTGCCAGCAGACTGGACAGGAATCAGCCCCAGCATTTT